The source of this T cell receptor beta chain is a study of blood T cell repertoires in COVID-19. In the study overall: Samples taken during acute and convalescent COVID-19 were collected in the United States, Italy and Spain. PBMCs, B-cell-depleted T cells, or T cells provided the cDNA or gDNA that made up the material.

The ends lost 3 bases at V and 4 bases at J; junction bases unmatched: 15. The CDR3 contains 19 residues. Per germline, CDR1 KGHSH and CDR2 LQKENI. As processed by the authors: The assay estimated nucleated cells by amplifying reference gene primers. Profiling relied on immunoSEQ multiplex PCR, and the TCRdb table lists in-frame clones only, not all of them. That table is the source of V, J and clone size, and D and trimming were worked out from the DNA. The sample yields fewer than 450,000 clones, approximately 88% seen once. Donors were grouped by their self-reported clinical history. The gene calls are TRBV18 and TRBJ2-3; 11 bases map to TRBD2. Sequences were obtained from PBMCs or T cells enriched from blood (not recorded which). This receptor was taken from a woman between 35 and 50 years old with acute COVID-19. In nucleotides, the CDR3 is TGTGCCAGCTCACCGTTGAACCCACCGGGACTAGCGGAGGCAGATACGCAGTATTTT. The encoded protein is CASSPLNPPGLAEADTQYF.